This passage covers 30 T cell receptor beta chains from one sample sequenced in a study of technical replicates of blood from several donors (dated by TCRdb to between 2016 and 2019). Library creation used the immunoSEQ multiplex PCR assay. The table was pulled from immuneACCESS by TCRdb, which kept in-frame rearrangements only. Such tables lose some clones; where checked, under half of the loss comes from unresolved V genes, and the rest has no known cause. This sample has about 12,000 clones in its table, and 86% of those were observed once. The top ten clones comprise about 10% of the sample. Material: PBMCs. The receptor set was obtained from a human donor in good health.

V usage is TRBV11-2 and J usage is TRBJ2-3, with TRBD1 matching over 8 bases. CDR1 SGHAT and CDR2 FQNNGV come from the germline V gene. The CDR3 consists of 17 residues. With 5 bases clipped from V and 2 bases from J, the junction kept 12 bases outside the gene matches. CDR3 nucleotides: TGTGCCAGCAGCCAGGACAGGGAAAGAGGTTACACAGATACGCAGTATTTT. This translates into CASSQDRERGYTDTQYF.

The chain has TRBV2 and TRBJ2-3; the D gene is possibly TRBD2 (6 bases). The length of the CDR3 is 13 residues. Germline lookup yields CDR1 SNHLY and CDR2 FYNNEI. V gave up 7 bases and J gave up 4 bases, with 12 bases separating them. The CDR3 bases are TGTGCCAGCACTAAGGACTACGCAGATACGCAGTATTTT. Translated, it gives CASTKDYADTQYF.

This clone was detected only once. The CDR3 DNA is TGTGCCAGCAGTGACTCTACGGACAGGGGAGGGGAAAAACTGTTTTTT. Encoded protein: CASSDSTDRGGEKLFF. This rearrangement joins TRBV6-4 to TRBJ1-4, with 9 nucleotides matching TRBD1. Germline V gene sequence: CDR1 MRHNA, CDR2 SNTAGT. With V trimmed by 0 bases and J by 8 bases, 7 bases remained unmatched. The CDR3 is 16 amino acids.

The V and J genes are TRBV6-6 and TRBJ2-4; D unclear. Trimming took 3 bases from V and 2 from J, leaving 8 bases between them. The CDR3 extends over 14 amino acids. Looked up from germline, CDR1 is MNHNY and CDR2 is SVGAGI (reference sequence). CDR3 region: CASSYGGTKNIQYF. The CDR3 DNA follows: TGTGCCAGCAGTTATGGTGGCACCAAAAACATTCAGTACTTC.

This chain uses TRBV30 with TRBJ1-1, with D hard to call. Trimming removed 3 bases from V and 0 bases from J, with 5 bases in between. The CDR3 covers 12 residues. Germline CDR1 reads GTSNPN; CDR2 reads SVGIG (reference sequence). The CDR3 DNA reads TGTGCCTGGAGCGCGGTGAACACTGAAGCTTTCTTT. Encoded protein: CAWSAVNTEAFF.

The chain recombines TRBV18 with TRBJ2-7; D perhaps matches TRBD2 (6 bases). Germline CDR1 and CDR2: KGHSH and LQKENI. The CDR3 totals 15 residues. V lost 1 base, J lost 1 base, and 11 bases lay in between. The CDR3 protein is CASSPRGTQSYEQYF. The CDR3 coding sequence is TGTGCCAGCTCACCACGGGGGACTCAATCCTACGAGCAGTACTTC.

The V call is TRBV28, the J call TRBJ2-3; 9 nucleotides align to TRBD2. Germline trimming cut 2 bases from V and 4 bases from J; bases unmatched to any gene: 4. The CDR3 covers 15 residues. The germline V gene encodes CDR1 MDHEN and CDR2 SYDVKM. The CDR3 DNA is TGTGCCAGCAGTTTAGGGGCGGGAGGGGCAGATACGCAGTATTTT. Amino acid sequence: CASSLGAGGADTQYF.

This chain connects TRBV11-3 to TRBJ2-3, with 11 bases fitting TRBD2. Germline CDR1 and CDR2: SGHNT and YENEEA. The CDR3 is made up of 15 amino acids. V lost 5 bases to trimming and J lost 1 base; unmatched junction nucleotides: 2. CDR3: CASSRTSGRTDTQYF. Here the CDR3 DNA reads TGTGCCAGCAGCCGGACTAGCGGGCGCACAGATACGCAGTATTTT.

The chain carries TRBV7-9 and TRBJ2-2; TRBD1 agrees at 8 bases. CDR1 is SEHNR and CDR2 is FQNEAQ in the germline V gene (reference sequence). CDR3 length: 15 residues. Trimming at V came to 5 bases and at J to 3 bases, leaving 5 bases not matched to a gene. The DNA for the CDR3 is TGTGCCAGCAGCCTCGGACAGGGCGACACCGGGGAGCTGTTTTTT. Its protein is CASSLGQGDTGELFF.

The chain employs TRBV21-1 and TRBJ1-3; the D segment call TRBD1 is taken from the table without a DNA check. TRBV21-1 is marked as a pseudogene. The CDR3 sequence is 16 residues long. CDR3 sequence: CASSSLTGFSGNTIYF. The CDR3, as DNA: TGTGCCAGCAGCTCCCTCACAGGTTTCTCTGGAAACACCATATATTTT.

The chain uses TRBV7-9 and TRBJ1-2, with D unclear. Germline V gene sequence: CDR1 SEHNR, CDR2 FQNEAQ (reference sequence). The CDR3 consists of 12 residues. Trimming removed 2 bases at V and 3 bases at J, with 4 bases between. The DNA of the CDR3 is TGTGCCAGCAGCTTAACGGACTATGGCTACACCTTC. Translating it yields CASSLTDYGYTF.

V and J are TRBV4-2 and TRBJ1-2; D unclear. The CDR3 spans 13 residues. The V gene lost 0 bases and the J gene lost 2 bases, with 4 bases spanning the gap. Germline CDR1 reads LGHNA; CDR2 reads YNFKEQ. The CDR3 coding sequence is TGTGCCAGCAGCCAAGATATAAACTATGGCTACACCTTC. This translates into CASSQDINYGYTF.

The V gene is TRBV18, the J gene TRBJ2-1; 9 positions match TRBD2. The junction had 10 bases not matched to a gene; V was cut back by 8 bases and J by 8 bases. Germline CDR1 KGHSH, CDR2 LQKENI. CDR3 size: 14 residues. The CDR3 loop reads CASQRTSDLHEQFF. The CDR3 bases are TGTGCCAGCCAACGGACTAGCGACCTGCATGAGCAGTTCTTC.

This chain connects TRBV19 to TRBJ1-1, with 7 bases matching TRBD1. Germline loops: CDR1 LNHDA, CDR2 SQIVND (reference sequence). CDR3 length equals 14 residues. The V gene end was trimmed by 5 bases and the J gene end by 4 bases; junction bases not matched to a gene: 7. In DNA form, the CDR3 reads TGTGCCAGTAGTTTCCAGGGGGATCTCACTGAAGCTTTCTTT. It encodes CASSFQGDLTEAFF.

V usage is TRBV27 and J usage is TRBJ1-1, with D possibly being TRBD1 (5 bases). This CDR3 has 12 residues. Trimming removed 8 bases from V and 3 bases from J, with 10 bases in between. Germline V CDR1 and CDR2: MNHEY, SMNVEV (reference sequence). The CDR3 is CASSGGYTEAFF. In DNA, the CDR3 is TGTGCCAGCTCGGGGGGGTACACTGAAGCTTTCTTT.

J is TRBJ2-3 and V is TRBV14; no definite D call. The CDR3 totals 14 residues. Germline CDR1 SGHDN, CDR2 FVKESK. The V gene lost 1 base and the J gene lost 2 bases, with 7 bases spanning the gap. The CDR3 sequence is CASSQGANTDTQYF. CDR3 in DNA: TGTGCCAGCAGCCAAGGAGCCAACACAGATACGCAGTATTTT.

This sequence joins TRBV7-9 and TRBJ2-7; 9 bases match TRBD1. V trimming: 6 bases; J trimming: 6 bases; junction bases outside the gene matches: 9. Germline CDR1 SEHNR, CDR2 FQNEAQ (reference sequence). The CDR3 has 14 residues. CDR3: CASSLGQGFAEQYF. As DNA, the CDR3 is TGTGCCAGCAGTTTGGGACAGGGATTTGCCGAGCAGTACTTC.

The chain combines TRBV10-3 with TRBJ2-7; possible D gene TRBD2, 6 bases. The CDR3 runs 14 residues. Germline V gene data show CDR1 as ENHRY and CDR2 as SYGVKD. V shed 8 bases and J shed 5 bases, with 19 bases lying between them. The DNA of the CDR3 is TGTGCCATCTTCTTCCCGGGACTCCAGGACGAGCAGTACTTC. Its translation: CAIFFPGLQDEQYF.

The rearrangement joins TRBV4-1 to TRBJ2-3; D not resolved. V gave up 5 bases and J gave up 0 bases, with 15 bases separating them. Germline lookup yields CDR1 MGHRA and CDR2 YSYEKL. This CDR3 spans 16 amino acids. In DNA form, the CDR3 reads TGCGCCAGCAGCACCCCCAGACACGTTAGCACAGATACGCAGTATTTT. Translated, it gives CASSTPRHVSTDTQYF.

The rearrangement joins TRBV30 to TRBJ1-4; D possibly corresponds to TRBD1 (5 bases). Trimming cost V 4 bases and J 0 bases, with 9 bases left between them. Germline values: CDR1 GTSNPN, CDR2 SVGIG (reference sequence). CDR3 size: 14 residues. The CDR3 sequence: CAWKGAATNEKLFF. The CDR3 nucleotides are TGTGCCTGGAAAGGGGCGGCAACTAATGAAAAACTGTTTTTT. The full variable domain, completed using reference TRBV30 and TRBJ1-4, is SQTIHQWPATLVQPVGSPLSLECTVEGTSNPNLYWYRQAAGRGLQLLFYSVGIGQISSEVPQNLSASRPQDRQFILSSKKLLLSDSGFYLCAWKGAATNEKLFFGSGTQLSVL.

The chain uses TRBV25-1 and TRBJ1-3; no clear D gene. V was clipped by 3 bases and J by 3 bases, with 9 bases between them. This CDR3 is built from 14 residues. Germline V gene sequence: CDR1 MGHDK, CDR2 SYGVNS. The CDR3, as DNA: TGTGCCAGCAGTGATGTCGTTGTTGGAAACACCATATATTTT. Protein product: CASSDVVVGNTIYF.

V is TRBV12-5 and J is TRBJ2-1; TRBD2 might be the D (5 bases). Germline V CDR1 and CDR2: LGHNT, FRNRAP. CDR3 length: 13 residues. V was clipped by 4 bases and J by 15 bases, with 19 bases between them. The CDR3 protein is CASGSNYSSRGFF. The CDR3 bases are TGTGCTAGTGGTTCGAACTATTCCTCCCGGGGGTTCTTC.

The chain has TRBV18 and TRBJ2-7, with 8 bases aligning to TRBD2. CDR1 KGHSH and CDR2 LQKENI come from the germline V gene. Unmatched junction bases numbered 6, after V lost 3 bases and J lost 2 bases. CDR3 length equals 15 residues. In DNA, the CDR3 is TGTGCCAGCTCACCCTTCCGAGCGGGGGCCTACGAGCAGTACTTC. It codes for CASSPFRAGAYEQYF.

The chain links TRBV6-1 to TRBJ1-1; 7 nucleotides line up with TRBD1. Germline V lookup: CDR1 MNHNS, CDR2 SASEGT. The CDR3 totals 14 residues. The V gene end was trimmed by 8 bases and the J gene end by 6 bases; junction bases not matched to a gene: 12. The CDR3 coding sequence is TGTGCCAGCGGTGTGGGACAGACCTTTTCTGAAGCTTTCTTT. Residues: CASGVGQTFSEAFF.

The CDR3 bases are TGTGCCAGCAGTGAAAGTTGGGCTATTAATGAGCAGTTCTTC. Translation gives CASSESWAINEQFF. The chain has TRBV6-1 and TRBJ2-1; no reliable D call. The germline V and J ends were trimmed by 2 bases and 7 bases, with 12 bases remaining between them. CDR3 length equals 14 residues. CDR1 and CDR2 (germline): MNHNS, SASEGT.

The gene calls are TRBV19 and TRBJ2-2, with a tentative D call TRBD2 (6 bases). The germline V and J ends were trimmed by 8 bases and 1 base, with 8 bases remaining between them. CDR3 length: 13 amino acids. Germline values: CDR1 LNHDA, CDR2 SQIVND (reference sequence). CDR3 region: CASAGGNTGELFF. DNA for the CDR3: TGTGCCAGTGCCGGGGGGAACACCGGGGAGCTGTTTTTT.

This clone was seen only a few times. This CDR3 is CASQASSTGSGEQYF. The CDR3 region has the DNA TGTGCCAGTCAAGCCAGCTCGACAGGGTCTGGCGAGCAGTACTTC. This rearrangement joins TRBV19 to TRBJ2-7; TRBD1 agrees at 7 bases. CDR1 is LNHDA and CDR2 is SQIVND in the germline V gene (reference sequence). With 8 bases clipped from V and 6 bases from J, the junction kept 16 bases outside the gene matches. The CDR3 runs 15 residues. Full variable domain (remainder filled in from reference TRBV19 and TRBJ2-7): DGGITQSPKYLFRKEGQNVTLSCEQNLNHDAMYWYRQDPGQGLRLIYYSQIVNDFQKGDIAEGYSVSREKKESFPLTVTSAQKNPTAFYLCASQASSTGSGEQYFGPGTRLTVT.

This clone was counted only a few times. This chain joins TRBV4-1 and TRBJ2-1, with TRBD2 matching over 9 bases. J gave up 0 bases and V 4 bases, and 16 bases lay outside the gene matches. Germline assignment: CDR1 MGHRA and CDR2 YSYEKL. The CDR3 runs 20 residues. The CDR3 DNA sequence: TGCGCCAGCAGCCGTGAAAGCCCTAGCGGGACGATAAGCTCCTACAATGAGCAGTTCTTC. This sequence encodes CASSRESPSGTISSYNEQFF.

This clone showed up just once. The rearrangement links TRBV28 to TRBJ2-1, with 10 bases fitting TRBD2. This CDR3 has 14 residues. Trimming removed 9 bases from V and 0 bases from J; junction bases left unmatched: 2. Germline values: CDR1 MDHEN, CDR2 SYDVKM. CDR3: CASSGRTSYNEQFF. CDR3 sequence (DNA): TGTGCCAGTAGCGGGAGGACCTCCTACAATGAGCAGTTCTTC.

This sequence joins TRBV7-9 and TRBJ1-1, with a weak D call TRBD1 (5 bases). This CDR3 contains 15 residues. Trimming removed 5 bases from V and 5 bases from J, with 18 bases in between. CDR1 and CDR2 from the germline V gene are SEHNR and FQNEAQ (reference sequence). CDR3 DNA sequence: TGTGCCAGCAGCACCGAACCCGGGACTACAACTGAAGCTTTCTTT. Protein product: CASSTEPGTTTEAFF.